Following are 8 T cell receptor beta chains from one sample sequenced in a study of control samples from healthy donors and cancer patients. Method: immunoSEQ multiplex PCR; TCRdb's copy keeps in-frame clones and lacks some. Of some 140,000 clones detected, about nine tenths appear once; the ten largest clones hold 11%. The sequencing input was blood. The receptors come from a man aged 25 to 40 in good health.

V gene TRBV20-1 combines with J gene TRBJ2-1, with no clear D. Per the germline V gene, CDR1 is DFQATT and CDR2 is SNEGSKA (reference sequence). The CDR3 runs 14 residues. Trimming shortened V by 3 bases and J by 0 bases, and 9 bases separated the two germline ends. The CDR3: CSASDRSSYNEQFF. CDR3 bases: TGCAGTGCTAGTGACCGAAGCTCCTACAATGAGCAGTTCTTC.

The chain combines TRBV7-9 with TRBJ2-7; 7 bases line up with TRBD2. The trim removed 5 bases at V and 3 bases at J, leaving 7 bases unmatched. CDR3 length equals 14 residues. Germline V gives CDR1 SEHNR, CDR2 FQNEAQ (reference sequence). CDR3 in amino acids: CASSPSLANYEQYF. CDR3 sequence (DNA): TGTGCCAGCAGCCCATCACTAGCGAACTACGAGCAGTACTTC.

This sequence joins TRBV11-2 and TRBJ2-1, with a possible D match to TRBD1 (6 bases). V lost 1 base, J lost 2 bases, and 12 bases lay in between. This CDR3 has 16 amino acids. The germline V gene encodes CDR1 SGHAT and CDR2 FQNNGV. CDR3 DNA: TGTGCCAGCAGCTTAGCGCAGGGGCCCCCCTACAATGAGCAGTTCTTC. Encoded protein: CASSLAQGPPYNEQFF.

Comment on this clone: Other nucleotide sequences from this sample produce the same CDR3. This sequence joins TRBV7-3 and TRBJ2-1; D gene ambiguous. V lost 5 bases to trimming and J lost 0 bases, with 11 bases between them. Germline V gives CDR1 SGHTA, CDR2 FQGTGA. The CDR3 totals 15 residues. CDR3: CASSPAPSSYNEQFF. In DNA, the CDR3 is TGTGCCAGCAGCCCTGCGCCCAGCTCCTACAATGAGCAGTTCTTC. Full variable domain (missing parts from reference TRBV7-3 and TRBJ2-1): GAGVSQTPSNKVTEKGKYVELRCDPISGHTALYWYRQSLGQGPEFLIYFQGTGAADDSGLPNDRFFAVRPEGSVSTLKIQRTERGDSAVYLCASSPAPSSYNEQFFGPGTRLTVL.

J is TRBJ1-2 and V is TRBV6-6; a possible D gene is TRBD1 (5 bases). Deletions cut 8 bases from V and 7 bases from J, with 11 bases between. Germline values: CDR1 MNHNY, CDR2 SVGAGI (reference sequence). CDR3 size: 11 residues. The CDR3 coding sequence is TGTGCCAGCCGGGACCATCGTGGCTACACCTTC. It translates to CASRDHRGYTF.

J is TRBJ1-2 and V is TRBV3-1 (or the pseudogene TRBV3-2); D ambiguous. Trimming left V 4 bases short and J 0 bases short, with 9 bases between. Germline V lookup: CDR1 LGHDT, CDR2 YNNKEL (reference sequence). The CDR3 consists of 14 residues. The CDR3 loop is CASSRTATNYGYTF. The DNA of the CDR3 is TGTGCCAGCAGCCGAACAGCGACTAACTATGGCTACACCTTC.

The chain has TRBV10-2 and TRBJ1-1; 9 bases line up with TRBD1. Germline CDR1 reads WSHSY; CDR2 reads SAAADI. The length of the CDR3 is 14 residues. With 11 bases clipped from V and 5 bases from J, the junction kept 12 bases outside the gene matches. CDR3 sequence (DNA): TGCGCCTCCCGGGACAGGGTATTTATTACTGAAGCTTTCTTT. This gives the protein CASRDRVFITEAFF.

The chain recombines TRBV7-8 with TRBJ1-6; the D is unclear. Trimming cost V 2 bases and J 9 bases, with 5 bases left between them. Germline V gene data show CDR1 as SGHVS and CDR2 as FQNEAQ. The CDR3 contains 12 residues. The CDR3 region has the DNA TGTGCCAGCAGCTTAAGTAGTTCACCCCTCCACTTT. Its protein is CASSLSSSPLHF. The whole variable domain, remainder taken from reference TRBV7-8 and TRBJ1-6, is GAGVSQSPRYKVAKRGQDVALRCDPISGHVSLFWYQQALGQGPEFLTYFQNEAQLDKSGLPSDRFFAERPEGSVSTLKIQRTQQEDSAVYLCASSLSSSPLHFGNGTRLTVT.